This entry features one T cell receptor beta chain sequence. This sample was included in a study of blood T cells in healthy people across ages. It was with a sample-barcoded 5' primer and a J-beta primer mix that a second PCR of roughly 7 to 12 cycles was run. In TCRdb, the 5' RACE reads were re-called with MiXCR into one record per CDR3 protein. The sample yields hundreds of thousands of distinct CDR3 sequences, approximately 30% seen once. Germline-derived CDR1 and CDR2 are MNHNY and SVGAGI (reference sequence). The CDR3 is 14 residues long. Trimming removed 7 bases from V and 0 bases from J, with 10 bases in between.

This TCR was sampled from a woman older than 75 in good health. The sequenced sample was blood. This chain connects TRBV6-6 to TRBJ1-5, with D hard to call. The CDR3 DNA reads as TGTGCCAGCACCAACAGAACTAGCAATCAGCCCCAGCATTTT. Residues: CASTNRTSNQPQHF.